Listed here are 13 T cell receptor beta chains from one sample, sequenced in a study of blood T cells in healthy people across ages. Together with a sample-barcoded 5' primer, a J-beta primer mix was included in a second PCR lasting roughly 6 to 12 cycles. TCRdb reprocessed the 5' RACE reads via MiXCR and lists one record per CDR3 protein. The table has around 1.1 million distinct CDR3 sequences, more than 30% seen once; the top ten hold under 15%. The source material was blood. The receptors come from a man between 18 and 35 years old in good health.

The rearrangement links TRBV12-3 or TRBV12-4 to TRBJ2-3; weak D call: TRBD2 (6 bases). V was trimmed by 1 base and J by 4 bases, leaving 12 bases between them. The length of the CDR3 is 15 residues. The CDR3 loop is CASSLGLVGADTQYF. In DNA, the CDR3 is TGTGCCAGCAGTTTAGGACTAGTGGGAGCAGATACGCAGTATTTT.

This clonotype appeared a few times. The chain employs TRBV7-8 and TRBJ2-7; no definite D call. V dropped 1 base and J dropped 0 bases, with 10 bases sitting between them. This CDR3 comprises 15 residues. Germline V gene lookup returns CDR1 SGHVS and CDR2 FQNEAQ. The CDR3 sequence: CASSLVGQTSYEQYF. The CDR3 nucleotides read TGTGCCAGCAGCTTAGTAGGGCAGACCTCCTACGAGCAGTACTTC.

This rearrangement joins TRBV27 to TRBJ2-3, with D maybe TRBD1 (6 bases). The CDR3 is 17 amino acids. Trimming cost V 5 bases and J 0 bases, with 18 bases left between them. CDR1 is MNHEY and CDR2 is SMNVEV in the germline V gene (reference sequence). In DNA, the CDR3 is TGTGCCAGCAGTCAGTACAGGGAGTTAGGGAGCACAGATACGCAGTATTTT. Protein: CASSQYRELGSTDTQYF.

V usage is TRBV28 and J usage is TRBJ1-4, with D perhaps TRBD1 (6 bases). The CDR3 spans 16 residues. V shed 2 bases and J shed 3 bases, with 13 bases lying between them. Germline-derived CDR1 and CDR2 are MDHEN and SYDVKM. The DNA of the CDR3 is TGTGCCAGCAGTTTACAGGGGCAGTTTGCTAATGAAAAACTGTTTTTT. It yields the protein CASSLQGQFANEKLFF.

There are many counts of this clonotype. This chain connects TRBV6-5 to TRBJ1-2, with D tentatively TRBD1 (5 bases). The CDR3 runs 12 residues. The ends were cut back, 2 bases at V and 11 bases at J, with 12 bases in the middle. Germline CDR1 and CDR2: MNHEY and SVGAGI. The CDR3 reads CASSYVGGEYTF. The CDR3 bases are TGTGCCAGCAGTTACGTAGGAGGGGAATACACCTTC.

Comments on this clonotype: The CDR3 does not end in the conserved phenylalanine or tryptophan, so this is likely a read error. V is TRBV20-1 and J is TRBJ1-5; TRBD1 matches at 7 bases. V shed 6 bases, J shed 8 bases, and the junction held 10 bases outside the gene matches. The CDR3 has 13 amino acids. Germline lookup yields CDR1 DFQATT and CDR2 SNEGSKA (reference sequence). The CDR3 coding sequence is TGCAGTGCAGACACAGGGGAGCTGGAGCCCCAGCATCTT. Amino acid sequence: CSADTGELEPQHL.

The CDR3 loop reads CACRTSGDYEQYF. The CDR3 bases are TGTGCCTGCCGGACTAGCGGGGACTACGAGCAGTACTTC. The genes are TRBV6-1 and TRBJ2-7, with 12 bases identical to TRBD2. CDR1 and CDR2 (germline): MNHNS, SASEGT. With V trimmed by 11 bases and J by 3 bases, 5 bases remained unmatched. The CDR3 runs 13 residues.

Worth noting for this clonotype: The junction differs from germline at one of its ends, possibly a read error. As DNA, the CDR3 is TGTGCCAGCAGTGAGGAGGACACGGGTAATGGAAAACTGTTTTTT. It encodes CASSEEDTGNGKLFF. This chain connects TRBV2 to TRBJ1-4, with a weak D call TRBD1 (5 bases). The CDR3 has 15 residues. Germline loops: CDR1 SNHLY, CDR2 FYNNEI.

This clonotype was recorded many times. This sequence joins TRBV29-1 and TRBJ1-2, with unresolved D. The CDR3 has 13 residues. Per germline, CDR1 SQVTM and CDR2 ANQGSEA. V shed 1 base and J shed 2 bases, with 8 bases lying between them. In nucleotides, the CDR3 is TGCAGCGTTGAAGGGCCGGAGAACTATGGCTACACCTTC. This encodes CSVEGPENYGYTF.

V is TRBV4-2 and J is TRBJ1-4; TRBD1 matches at 7 bases. This CDR3 is built from 15 residues. The germline gives CDR1 LGHNA, CDR2 YNFKEQ. V shed 4 bases, J shed 8 bases, and the junction held 10 bases outside the gene matches. Here the CDR3 reads CASSRTGTAKEKLFF. CDR3 in DNA: TGTGCCAGCAGCCGAACCGGGACAGCAAAGGAAAAACTGTTTTTT.

The J gene is TRBJ2-2, the V gene TRBV2, with D tentatively TRBD2 (7 bases). The germline CDR1 and CDR2 sequences are SNHLY and FYNNEI. V gave up 10 bases and J gave up 3 bases, with 15 bases separating them. This CDR3 comprises 14 residues. The CDR3 coding sequence is TGTGCCACCAAGATGGGGGGGCACACCGGGGAGCTGTTTTTT. It specifies CATKMGGHTGELFF.

This clonotype was picked up a small number of times. The V gene is TRBV12-5, the J gene TRBJ1-2; D may be TRBD1 (6 bases). The CDR3 has 14 amino acids. Trimming removed 6 bases at V and 5 bases at J, with 16 bases between. Germline V gives CDR1 LGHNT, CDR2 FRNRAP. The CDR3 is CASGAWQGSYGYTF. The CDR3 bases are TGTGCTAGTGGAGCCTGGCAGGGGTCATATGGCTACACCTTC.

This sequence joins TRBV12-3 or TRBV12-4 and TRBJ2-7; 9 bases match TRBD2. This CDR3 has 15 residues. V lost 8 bases, J lost 7 bases, and 15 bases stayed unmatched. This CDR3 is CASRSAGGLNGEQYF. CDR3 coding DNA: TGTGCCAGCCGATCGGCGGGGGGGCTAAATGGTGAGCAGTACTTC.